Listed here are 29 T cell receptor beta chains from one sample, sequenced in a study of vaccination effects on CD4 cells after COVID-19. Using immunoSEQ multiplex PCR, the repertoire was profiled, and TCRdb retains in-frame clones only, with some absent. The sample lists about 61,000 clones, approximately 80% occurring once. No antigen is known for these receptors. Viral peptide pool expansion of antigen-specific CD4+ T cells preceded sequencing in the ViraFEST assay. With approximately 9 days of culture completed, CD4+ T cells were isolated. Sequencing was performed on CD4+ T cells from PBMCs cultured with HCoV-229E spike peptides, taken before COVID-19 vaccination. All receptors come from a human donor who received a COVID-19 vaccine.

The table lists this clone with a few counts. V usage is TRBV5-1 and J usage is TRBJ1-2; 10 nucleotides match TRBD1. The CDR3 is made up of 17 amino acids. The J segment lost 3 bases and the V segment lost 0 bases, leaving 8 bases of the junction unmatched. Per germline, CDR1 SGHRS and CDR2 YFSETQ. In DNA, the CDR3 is TGCGCCAGCAGCTTGGGTTCCGGGACAGGGGTATACTATGGCTACACCTTC. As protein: CASSLGSGTGVYYGYTF.

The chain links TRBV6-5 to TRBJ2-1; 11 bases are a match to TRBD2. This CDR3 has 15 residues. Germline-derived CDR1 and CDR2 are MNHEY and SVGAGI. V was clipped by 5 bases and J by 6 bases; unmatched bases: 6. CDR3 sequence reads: CASSRLAGTTNEQFF. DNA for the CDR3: TGTGCCAGCAGTAGACTAGCGGGGACAACCAATGAGCAGTTCTTC.

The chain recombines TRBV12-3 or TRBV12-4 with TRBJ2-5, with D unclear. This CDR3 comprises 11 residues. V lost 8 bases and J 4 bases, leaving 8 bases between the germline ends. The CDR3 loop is CASDVGETQYF. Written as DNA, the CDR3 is TGTGCCAGCGACGTGGGAGAGACCCAGTACTTC.

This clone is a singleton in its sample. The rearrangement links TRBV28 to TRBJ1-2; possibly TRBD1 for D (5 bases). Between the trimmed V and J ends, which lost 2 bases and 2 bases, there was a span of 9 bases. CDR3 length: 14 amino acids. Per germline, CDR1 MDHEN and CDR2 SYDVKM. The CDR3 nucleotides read TGTGCCAGCAGTTTAGTCGCAGGGAACTATGGCTACACCTTC. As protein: CASSLVAGNYGYTF.

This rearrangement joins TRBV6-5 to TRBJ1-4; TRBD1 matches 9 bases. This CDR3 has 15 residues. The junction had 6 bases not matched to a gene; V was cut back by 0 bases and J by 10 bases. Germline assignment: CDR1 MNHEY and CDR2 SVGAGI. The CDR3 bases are TGTGCCAGCAGTTACTCCCGGGACAGGGACAGAAAACTGTTTTTT. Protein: CASSYSRDRDRKLFF.

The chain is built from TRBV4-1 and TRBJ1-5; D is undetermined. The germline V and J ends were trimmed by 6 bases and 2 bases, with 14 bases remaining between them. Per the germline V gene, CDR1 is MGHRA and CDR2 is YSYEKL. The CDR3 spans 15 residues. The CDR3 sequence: CASRLGHSGNQPQHF. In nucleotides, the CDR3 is TGCGCCAGCAGACTTGGGCATTCAGGCAATCAGCCCCAGCATTTT.

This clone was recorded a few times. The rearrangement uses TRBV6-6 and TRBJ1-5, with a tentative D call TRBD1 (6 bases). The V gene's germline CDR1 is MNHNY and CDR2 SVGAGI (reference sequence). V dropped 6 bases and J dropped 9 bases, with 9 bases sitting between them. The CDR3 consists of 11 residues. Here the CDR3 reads CASSQGRPQHF. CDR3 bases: TGTGCCAGCAGCCAGGGGCGGCCCCAGCATTTT.

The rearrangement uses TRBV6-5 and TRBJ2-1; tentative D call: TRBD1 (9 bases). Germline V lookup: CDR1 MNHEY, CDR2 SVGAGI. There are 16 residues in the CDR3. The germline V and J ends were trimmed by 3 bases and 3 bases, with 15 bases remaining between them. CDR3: CASSYLAGQGYNEQFF. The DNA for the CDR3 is TGTGCCAGCAGTTATTTAGCGGGACAGGGCTACAATGAGCAGTTCTTC.

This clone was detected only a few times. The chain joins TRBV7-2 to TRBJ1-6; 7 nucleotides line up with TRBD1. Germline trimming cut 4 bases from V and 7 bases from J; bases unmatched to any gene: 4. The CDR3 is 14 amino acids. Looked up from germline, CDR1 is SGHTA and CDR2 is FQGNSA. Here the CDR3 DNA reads TGTGCCAGCAGCTATGGGGACAGAAATTCACCCCTCCACTTT. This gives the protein CASSYGDRNSPLHF.

The chain's CDR3 is CASSPNELMNTEAFF. The CDR3 DNA follows: TGTGCCAGCAGCCCAAACGAGCTAATGAACACTGAAGCTTTCTTT. This rearrangement joins TRBV2 to TRBJ1-1; D gene ambiguous. CDR1 SNHLY and CDR2 FYNNEI come from the germline V gene. The CDR3 loop spans 15 amino acids. Trimming left V 6 bases short and J 0 bases short, with 14 bases between.

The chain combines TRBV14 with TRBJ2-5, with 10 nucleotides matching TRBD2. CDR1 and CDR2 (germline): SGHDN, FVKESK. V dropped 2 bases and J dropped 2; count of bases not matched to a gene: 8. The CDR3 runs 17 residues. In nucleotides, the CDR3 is TGTGCCAGCAGCCAAATCTTTAGCGGGGGGATACAAGAGACCCAGTACTTC. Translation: CASSQIFSGGIQETQYF. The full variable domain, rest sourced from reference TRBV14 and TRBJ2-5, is EAGVTQFPSHSVIEKGQTVTLRCDPISGHDNLYWYRRVMGKEIKFLLHFVKESKQDESGMPNNRFLAERTGGTYSTLKVQPAELEDSGVYFCASSQIFSGGIQETQYFGPGTRLLVL.

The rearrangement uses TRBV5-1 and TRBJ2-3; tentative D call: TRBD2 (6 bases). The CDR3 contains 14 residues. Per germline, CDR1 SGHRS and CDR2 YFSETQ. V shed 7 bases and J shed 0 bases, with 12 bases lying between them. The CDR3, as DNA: TGCGCCAGCGGGAGCGGGTCTAGCACAGATACGCAGTATTTT. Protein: CASGSGSSTDTQYF.

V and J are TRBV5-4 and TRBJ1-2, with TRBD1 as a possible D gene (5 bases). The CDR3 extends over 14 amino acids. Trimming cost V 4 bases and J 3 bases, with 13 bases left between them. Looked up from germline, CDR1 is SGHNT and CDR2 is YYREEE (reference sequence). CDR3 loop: CASSPAGGYYGYTF. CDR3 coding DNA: TGTGCCAGCAGCCCAGCGGGGGGTTACTATGGCTACACCTTC. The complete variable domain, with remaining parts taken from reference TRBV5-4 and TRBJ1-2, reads ETGVTQSPTHLIKTRGQQVTLRCSSQSGHNTVSWYQQALGQGPQFIFQYYREEENGRGNFPPRFSGLQFPNYSSELNVNALELDDSALYLCASSPAGGYYGYTFGSGTRLTVV.

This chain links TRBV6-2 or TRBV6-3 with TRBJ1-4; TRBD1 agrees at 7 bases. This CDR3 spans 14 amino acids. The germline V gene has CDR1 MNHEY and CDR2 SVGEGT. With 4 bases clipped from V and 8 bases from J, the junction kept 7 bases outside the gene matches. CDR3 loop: CASSSRGWIEKLFF. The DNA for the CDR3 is TGTGCCAGCAGTTCCAGGGGGTGGATAGAAAAACTGTTTTTT.

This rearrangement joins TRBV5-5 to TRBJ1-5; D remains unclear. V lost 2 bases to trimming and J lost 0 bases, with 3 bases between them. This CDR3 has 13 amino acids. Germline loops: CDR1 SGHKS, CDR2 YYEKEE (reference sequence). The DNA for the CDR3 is TGTGCCAGCAGCTTCGATAGCAATCAGCCCCAGCATTTT. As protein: CASSFDSNQPQHF.

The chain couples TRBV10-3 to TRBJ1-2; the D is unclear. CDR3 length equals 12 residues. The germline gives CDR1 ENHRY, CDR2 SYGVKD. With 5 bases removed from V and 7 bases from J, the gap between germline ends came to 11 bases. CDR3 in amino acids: CAISLEGGGYTF. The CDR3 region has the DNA TGTGCCATCAGTTTAGAGGGTGGTGGCTACACCTTC.

CDR3 in amino acids: CATTEQYV. The CDR3 bases are TGTGCCACCACCGAGCAGTACGTC. The chain links TRBV14 to TRBJ2-7; D is undetermined. V lost 10 bases to trimming and J lost 6 bases, with 4 bases between them. The CDR3 runs 8 residues. Germline V gives CDR1 SGHDN, CDR2 FVKESK.

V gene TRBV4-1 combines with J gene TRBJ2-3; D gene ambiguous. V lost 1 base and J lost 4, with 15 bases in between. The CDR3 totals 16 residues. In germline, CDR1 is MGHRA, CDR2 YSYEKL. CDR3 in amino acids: CASSQVTLTSADTQYF. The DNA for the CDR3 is TGCGCCAGCAGCCAAGTGACCCTCACCAGTGCAGATACGCAGTATTTT.

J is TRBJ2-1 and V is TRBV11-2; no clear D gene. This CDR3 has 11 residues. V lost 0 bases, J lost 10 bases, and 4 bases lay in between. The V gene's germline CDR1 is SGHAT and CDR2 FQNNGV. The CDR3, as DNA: TGTGCCAGCAGCTTAGATGCGGAGCAGTTCTTC. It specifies CASSLDAEQFF.

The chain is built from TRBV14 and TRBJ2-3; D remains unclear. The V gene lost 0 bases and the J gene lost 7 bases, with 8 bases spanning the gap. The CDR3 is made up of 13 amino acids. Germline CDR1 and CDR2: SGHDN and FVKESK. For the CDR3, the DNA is TGTGCCAGCAGCCAAGATATAGGGAATACGCAGTATTTT. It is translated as CASSQDIGNTQYF.

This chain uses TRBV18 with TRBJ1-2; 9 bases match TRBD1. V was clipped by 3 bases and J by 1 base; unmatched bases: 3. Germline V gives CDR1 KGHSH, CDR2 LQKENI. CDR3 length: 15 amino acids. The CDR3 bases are TGTGCCAGCTCACCCGACAGGGGGAATAACTATGGCTACACCTTC. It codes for CASSPDRGNNYGYTF.

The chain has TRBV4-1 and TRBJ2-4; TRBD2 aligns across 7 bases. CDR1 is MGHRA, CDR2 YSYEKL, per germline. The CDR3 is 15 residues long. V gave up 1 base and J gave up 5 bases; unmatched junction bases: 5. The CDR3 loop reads CASSQVSGGENIQYF. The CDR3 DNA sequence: TGCGCCAGCAGCCAAGTGTCGGGGGGAGAAAACATTCAGTACTTC.

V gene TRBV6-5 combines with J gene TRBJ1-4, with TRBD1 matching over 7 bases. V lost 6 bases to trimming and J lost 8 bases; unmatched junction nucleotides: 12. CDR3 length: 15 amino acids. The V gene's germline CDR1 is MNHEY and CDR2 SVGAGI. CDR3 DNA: TGTGCCAGCAGACGGCACAGGGGAGAAGGGGAAAAACTGTTTTTT. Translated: CASRRHRGEGEKLFF.

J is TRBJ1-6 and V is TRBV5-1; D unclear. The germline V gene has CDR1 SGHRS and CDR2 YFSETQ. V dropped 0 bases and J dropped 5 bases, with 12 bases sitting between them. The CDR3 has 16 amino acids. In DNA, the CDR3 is TGCGCCAGCAGCTTGGGGGGAGGGCCAAATAATTCACCCCTCCACTTT. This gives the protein CASSLGGGPNNSPLHF.

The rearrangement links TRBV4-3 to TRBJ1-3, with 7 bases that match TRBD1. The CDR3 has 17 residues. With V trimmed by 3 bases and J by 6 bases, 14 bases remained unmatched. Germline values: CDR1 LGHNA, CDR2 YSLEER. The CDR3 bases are TGCGCCAGCAGCCAGGACAGGACGGGGACCCCGCAAAACACCATATATTTT. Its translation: CASSQDRTGTPQNTIYF.

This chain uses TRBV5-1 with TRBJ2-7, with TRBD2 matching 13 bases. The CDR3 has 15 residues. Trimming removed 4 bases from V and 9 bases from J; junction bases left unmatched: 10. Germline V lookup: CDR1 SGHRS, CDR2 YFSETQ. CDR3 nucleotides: TGCGCCAGCAGCCTCGGGACTAGCGGGGATATCGGGCAGTACGTC. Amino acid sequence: CASSLGTSGDIGQYV.

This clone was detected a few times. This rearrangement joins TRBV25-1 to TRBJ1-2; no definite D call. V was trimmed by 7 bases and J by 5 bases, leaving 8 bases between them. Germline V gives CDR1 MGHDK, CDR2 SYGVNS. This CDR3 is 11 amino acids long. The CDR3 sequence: CASKRYYGYTF. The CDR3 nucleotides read TGTGCCAGCAAGAGGTATTATGGCTACACCTTC.

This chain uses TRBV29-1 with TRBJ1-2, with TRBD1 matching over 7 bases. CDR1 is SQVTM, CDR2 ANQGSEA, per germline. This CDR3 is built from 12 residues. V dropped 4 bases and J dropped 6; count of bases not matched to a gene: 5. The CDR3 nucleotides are TGCAGCGTTGCCCCCGGGACAGATGGCTACACCTTC. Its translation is CSVAPGTDGYTF.

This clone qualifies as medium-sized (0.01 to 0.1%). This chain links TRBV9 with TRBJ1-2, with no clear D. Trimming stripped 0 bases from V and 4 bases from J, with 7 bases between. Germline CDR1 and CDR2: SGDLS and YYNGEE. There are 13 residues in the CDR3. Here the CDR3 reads CASSVAETYGYTF. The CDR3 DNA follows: TGTGCCAGCAGCGTAGCTGAGACCTATGGCTACACCTTC.